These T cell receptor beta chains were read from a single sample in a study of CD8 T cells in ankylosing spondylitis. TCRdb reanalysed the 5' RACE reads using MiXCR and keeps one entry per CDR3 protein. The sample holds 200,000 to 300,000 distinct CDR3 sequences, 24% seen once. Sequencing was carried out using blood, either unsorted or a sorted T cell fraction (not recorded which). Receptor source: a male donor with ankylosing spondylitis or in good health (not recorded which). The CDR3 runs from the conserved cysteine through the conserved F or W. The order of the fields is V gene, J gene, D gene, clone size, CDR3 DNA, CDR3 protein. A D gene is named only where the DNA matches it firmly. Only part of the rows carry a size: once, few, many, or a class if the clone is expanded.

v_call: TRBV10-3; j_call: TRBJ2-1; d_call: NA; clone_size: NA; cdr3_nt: TGTGCCATTTCTGGGTCCTACAATGAGCAGTTCTTC; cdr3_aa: CAISGSYNEQFF
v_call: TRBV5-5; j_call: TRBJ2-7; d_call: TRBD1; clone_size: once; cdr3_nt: TGTGCCAGCAGCCGAGGCGGGACAGGGGGTACCTACGAGCAGTACTTC; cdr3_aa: CASSRGGTGGTYEQYF
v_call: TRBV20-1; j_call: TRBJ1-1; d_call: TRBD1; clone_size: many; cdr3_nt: TGCAGTGCTAGAACAGGGGGTACTGAAGCTTTCTTT; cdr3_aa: CSARTGGTEAFF
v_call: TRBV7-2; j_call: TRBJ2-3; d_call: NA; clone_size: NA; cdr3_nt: TGTGCCAGCAGCTTAGTGGTCGGGCTAGCAGGCGATACGCAGTATTTT; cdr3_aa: CASSLVVGLAGDTQYF
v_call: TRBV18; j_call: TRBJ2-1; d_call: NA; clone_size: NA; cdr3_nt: TGTGCCAGCTCACCACAACGTGAATACAATGAGCAGTTCTTC; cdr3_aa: CASSPQREYNEQFF
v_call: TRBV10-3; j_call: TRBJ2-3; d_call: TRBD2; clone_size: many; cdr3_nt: TGTGCCATCGGGACTAGCGGGGGCTCGGGAACAGATACGCAGTATTTT; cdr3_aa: CAIGTSGGSGTDTQYF
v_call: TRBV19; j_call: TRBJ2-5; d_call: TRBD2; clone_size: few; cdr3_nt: TGTGCCAGTAGTATGACTAGCTCGGAGACCCAGTACTTC; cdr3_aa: CASSMTSSETQYF
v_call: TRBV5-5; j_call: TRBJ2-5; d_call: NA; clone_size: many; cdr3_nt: TGTGCCAGCAGCTTGGAAGGGATCCTCGGCGAGACCCAGTACTTC; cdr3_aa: CASSLEGILGETQYF
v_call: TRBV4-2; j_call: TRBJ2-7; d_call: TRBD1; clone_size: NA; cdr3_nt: TGTGCCAGCAGCCAACCTTCCGGGACAGACCGACCCTACGAGCAGTACTTC; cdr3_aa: CASSQPSGTDRPYEQYF
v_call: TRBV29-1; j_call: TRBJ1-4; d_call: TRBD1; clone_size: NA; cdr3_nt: TGCAGCGCCCGAGGAGGGGGCCGGAGGGGCGAAAAACTGTTTTTT; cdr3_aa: CSARGGGRRGEKLFF
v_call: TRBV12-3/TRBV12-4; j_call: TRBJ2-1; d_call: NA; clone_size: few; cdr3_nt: TGTGCCAGCAGCCCTACCAGGCGTACTAATGAGCAGTTCTTC; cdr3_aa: CASSPTRRTNEQFF
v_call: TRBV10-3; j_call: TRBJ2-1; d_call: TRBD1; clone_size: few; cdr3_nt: TGTGCCATCAGTTTGGGGCAAACAGGGGGCTCCTACAATGAGCAGTTCTTC; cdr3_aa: CAISLGQTGGSYNEQFF
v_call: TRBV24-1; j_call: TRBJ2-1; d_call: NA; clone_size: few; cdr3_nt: TGTGCCACCAGTGACCCCTGGACCCACAATGAGCAGTTCTTC; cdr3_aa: CATSDPWTHNEQFF
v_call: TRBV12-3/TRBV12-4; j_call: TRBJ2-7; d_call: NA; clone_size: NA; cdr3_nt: TGTGCCAGCAGTCCCCGGGACGGACAGACCTACGAGCAGTACTTC; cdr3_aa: CASSPRDGQTYEQYF
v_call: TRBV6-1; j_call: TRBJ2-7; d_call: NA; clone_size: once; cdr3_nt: TGTGCCAGCTCGTTTGCGGGCCACGAGCAGTACTTC; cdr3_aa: CASSFAGHEQYF
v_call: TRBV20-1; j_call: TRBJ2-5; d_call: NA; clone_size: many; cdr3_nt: TGCAGTGCTACTCTAGCGATGGAGACCCAGTACTTC; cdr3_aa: CSATLAMETQYF
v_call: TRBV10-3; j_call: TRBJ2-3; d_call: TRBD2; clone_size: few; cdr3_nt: TGTGCCATCAGTGAGGTCGGGGGGGCCACAGATACGCAGTATTTT; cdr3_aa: CAISEVGGATDTQYF
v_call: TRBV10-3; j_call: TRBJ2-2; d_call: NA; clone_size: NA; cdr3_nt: TGTGCCATCAGCCCCGGACGGAGTGACACCGGGGAGCTGTTTTTT; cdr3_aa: CAISPGRSDTGELFF
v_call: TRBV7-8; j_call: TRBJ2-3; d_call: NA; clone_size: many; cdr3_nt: TGTGCCAGCAGCGAACGGACAGCGGTGAGGACAGATACGCAGTATTTT; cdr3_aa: CASSERTAVRTDTQYF
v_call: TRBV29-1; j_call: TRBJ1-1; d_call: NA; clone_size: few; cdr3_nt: TGCAGCGTCCGGGGAGGGAAGACTGAAGCTTTCTTT; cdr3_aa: CSVRGGKTEAFF
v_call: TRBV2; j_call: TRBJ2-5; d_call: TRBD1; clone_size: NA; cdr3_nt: TGTGCCAGCTCTTCGACAGGGTGGCGAGAGACCCAGTACTTC; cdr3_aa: CASSSTGWRETQYF
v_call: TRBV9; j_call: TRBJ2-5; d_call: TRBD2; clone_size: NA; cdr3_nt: TGTGCCAGCAGCGTCTCCGGGGGGATCGGGCAAGAGACCCAGTACTTC; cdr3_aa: CASSVSGGIGQETQYF
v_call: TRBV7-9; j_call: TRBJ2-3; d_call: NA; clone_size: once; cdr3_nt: TGTGCCAGCAGCTTAGTCGGGAGCGAGAGCACAGATACGCAGTATTTT; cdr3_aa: CASSLVGSESTDTQYF
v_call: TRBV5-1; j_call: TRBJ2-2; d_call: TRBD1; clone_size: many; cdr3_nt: TGCGCCAGCAGCCTGGGACAGGGGGAGCTGTTTTTT; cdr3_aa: CASSLGQGELFF
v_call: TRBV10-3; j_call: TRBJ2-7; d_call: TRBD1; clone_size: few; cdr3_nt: TGTGCCATCAGTAACCGGGACAGGGGTGCGTACGAGCAGTACTTC; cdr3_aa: CAISNRDRGAYEQYF
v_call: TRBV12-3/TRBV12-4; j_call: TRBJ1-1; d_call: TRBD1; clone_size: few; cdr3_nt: TGTGCCAGCAGACCGACAGGGGGTGGGACTGAAGCTTTCTTT; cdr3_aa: CASRPTGGGTEAFF
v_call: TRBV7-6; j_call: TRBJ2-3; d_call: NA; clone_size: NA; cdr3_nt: TGTGCCAGCAGCTTAGACCAGGCGACGCAGTATTTT; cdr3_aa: CASSLDQATQYF